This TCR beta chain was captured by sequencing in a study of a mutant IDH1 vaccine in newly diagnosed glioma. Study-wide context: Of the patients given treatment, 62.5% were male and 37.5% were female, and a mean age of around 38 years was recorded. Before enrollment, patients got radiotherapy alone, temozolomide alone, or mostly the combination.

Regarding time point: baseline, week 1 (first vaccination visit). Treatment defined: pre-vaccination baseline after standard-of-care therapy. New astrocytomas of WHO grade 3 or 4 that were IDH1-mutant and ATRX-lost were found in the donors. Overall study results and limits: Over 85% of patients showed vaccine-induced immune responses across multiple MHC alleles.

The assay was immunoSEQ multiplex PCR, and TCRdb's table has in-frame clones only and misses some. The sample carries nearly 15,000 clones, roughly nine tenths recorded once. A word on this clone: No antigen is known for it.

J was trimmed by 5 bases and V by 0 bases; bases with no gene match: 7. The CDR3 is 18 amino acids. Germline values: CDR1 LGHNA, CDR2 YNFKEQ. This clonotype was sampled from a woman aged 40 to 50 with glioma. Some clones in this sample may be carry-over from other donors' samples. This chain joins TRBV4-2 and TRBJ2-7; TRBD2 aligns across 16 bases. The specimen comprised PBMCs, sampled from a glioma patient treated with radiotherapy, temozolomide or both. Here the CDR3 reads CASSQERGTSGGAHEQYF. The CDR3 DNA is TGTGCCAGCAGCCAAGAAAGAGGGACTAGCGGGGGGGCCCACGAGCAGTACTTC.